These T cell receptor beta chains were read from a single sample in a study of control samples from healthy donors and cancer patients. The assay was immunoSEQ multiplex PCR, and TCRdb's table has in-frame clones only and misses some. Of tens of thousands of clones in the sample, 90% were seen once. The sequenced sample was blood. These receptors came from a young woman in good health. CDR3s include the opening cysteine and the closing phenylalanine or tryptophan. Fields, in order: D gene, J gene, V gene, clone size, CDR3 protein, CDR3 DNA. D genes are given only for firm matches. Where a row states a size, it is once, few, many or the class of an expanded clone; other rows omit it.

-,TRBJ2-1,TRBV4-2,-,CASSQEAQGGVSYNEQFF,TGTGCCAGCAGCCAAGAGGCGCAAGGGGGGGTTTCCTACAATGAGCAGTTCTTC
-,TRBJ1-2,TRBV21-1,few,CASSKGRGPGGYTF,TGTGCCAGCAGCAAAGGGAGGGGGCCGGGCGGCTACACCTTC
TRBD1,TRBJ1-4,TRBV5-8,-,CASSLQQGAEAYEKLFF,TGTGCCAGCAGCTTACAACAGGGGGCGGAGGCGTATGAAAAACTGTTTTTT
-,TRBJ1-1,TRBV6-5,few,CASRQGFAEAFF,TGTGCCAGCAGGCAGGGATTTGCTGAAGCTTTCTTT
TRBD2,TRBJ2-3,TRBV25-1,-,CASRASGGITDTQYF,TGTGCCAGCAGGGCAAGCGGGGGGATCACAGATACGCAGTATTTT
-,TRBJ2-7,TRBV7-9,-,CASSLGDKPYEQYF,TGTGCCAGCAGCCTCGGGGACAAGCCCTACGAGCAGTACTTC
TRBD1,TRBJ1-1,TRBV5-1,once,CASSPDRDGGAFF,TGCGCCAGCAGCCCGGACAGGGATGGCGGAGCTTTCTTT
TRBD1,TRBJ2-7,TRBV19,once,CASSLGTASPYEQYF,TGTGCCAGTAGTCTAGGGACAGCTTCACCCTACGAGCAGTACTTC
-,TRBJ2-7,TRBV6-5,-,CASKKYRDDYEQYF,TGTGCCAGCAAGAAATACAGGGACGACTACGAGCAGTACTTC
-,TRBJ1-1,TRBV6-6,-,CASSYSQMNTEAFF,TGTGCCAGCAGTTACAGCCAGATGAACACTGAAGCTTTCTTT
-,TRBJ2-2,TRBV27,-,CASSSPLGRGELFF,TGTGCCAGCAGTAGCCCCCTGGGGAGAGGGGAGCTGTTTTTT
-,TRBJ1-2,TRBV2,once,CASRDRDINHGYTF,TGTGCCAGCAGGGACCGGGACATCAACCATGGCTACACCTTC
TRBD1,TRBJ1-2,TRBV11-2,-,CASSHETGGNYGYTF,TGTGCCAGCAGCCACGAAACAGGGGGCAACTATGGCTACACCTTC
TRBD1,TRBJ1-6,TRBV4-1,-,CASSHEPGQGNSPLHF,TGCGCCAGCAGCCATGAACCGGGACAGGGCAATTCACCCCTCCACTTT
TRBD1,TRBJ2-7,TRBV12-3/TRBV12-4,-,CASSRIDRGAQYF,TGTGCCAGCAGCCGGATAGACAGGGGCGCGCAGTACTTC
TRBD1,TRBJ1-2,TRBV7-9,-,CASSLGQGALGYTF,TGTGCCAGCAGCTTGGGACAGGGGGCTTTAGGCTACACCTTC
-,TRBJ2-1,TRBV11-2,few,CASSLDTLSYNEQFF,TGTGCCAGCAGCCTCGATACCCTCTCCTACAATGAGCAGTTCTTC
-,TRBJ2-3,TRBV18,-,CASSPQGGASTDTQYF,TGTGCCAGCTCACCACAAGGAGGGGCAAGCACAGATACGCAGTATTTT
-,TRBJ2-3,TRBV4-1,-,CASSHGTPSTDTQYF,TGCGCCAGCAGCCACGGGACTCCTAGCACAGATACGCAGTATTTT
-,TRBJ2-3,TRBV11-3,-,CASSFHSTDTQYF,TGTGCCAGCAGCTTCCACAGCACAGATACGCAGTATTTT
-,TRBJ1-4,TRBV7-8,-,CASSLARAEGEKLFF,TGTGCCAGCAGCTTAGCGCGGGCGGAGGGGGAAAAACTGTTTTTT
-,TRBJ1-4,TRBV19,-,CASSTGTSSREKLFF,TGTGCCAGTAGTACGGGGACGTCTAGTCGTGAAAAACTGTTTTTT
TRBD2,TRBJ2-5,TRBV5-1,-,CASSLAGVAGEETQYF,TGCGCCAGCAGCTTGGCCGGGGTAGCGGGGGAAGAGACCCAGTACTTC
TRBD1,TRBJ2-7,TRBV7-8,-,CASSPYTGDEQYF,TGTGCCAGCAGCCCATATACAGGGGACGAGCAGTACTTC
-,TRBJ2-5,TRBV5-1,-,CASSLDLRAETQYF,TGCGCCAGCAGCTTGGATCTACGGGCAGAGACCCAGTACTTC
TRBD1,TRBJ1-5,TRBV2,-,CASSLTGGNQPQHF,TGTGCCAGCAGTCTGACAGGGGGGAATCAGCCCCAGCATTTT
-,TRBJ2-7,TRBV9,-,CASSGGPPDYEQYF,TGTGCCAGCAGCGGAGGCCCGCCGGACTACGAGCAGTACTTC
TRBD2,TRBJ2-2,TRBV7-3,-,CASSSSGGSQAGELFF,TGTGCCAGCAGCTCATCGGGGGGGAGTCAGGCCGGGGAGCTGTTTTTT
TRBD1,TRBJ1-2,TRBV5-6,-,CASSLVGDSHNYGYTF,TGTGCCAGCAGCTTGGTGGGGGACAGCCATAACTATGGCTACACCTTC
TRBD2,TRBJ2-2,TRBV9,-,CASSPWTSGGTPRELFF,TGTGCCAGCAGCCCGTGGACTAGCGGGGGGACCCCCCGGGAGCTGTTTTTT
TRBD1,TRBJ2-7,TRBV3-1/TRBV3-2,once,CASSSRWDRGNEQYF,TGTGCCAGCAGCTCTCGCTGGGACAGGGGAAACGAGCAGTACTTC
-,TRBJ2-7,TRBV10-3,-,CAISGAGSGSSYEQYF,TGTGCCATCAGTGGTGCGGGGTCTGGGAGCTCCTACGAGCAGTACTTC
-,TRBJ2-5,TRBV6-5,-,CASSYAGRSPQETQYF,TGTGCCAGCAGTTACGCGGGCAGGAGCCCCCAAGAGACCCAGTACTTC
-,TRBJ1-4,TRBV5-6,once,CASSWLTQSNEKLFF,TGTGCCAGCAGCTGGTTGACTCAATCTAATGAAAAACTGTTTTTT
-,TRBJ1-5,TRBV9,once,CASSEGDGNQPQHF,TGTGCCAGCAGCGAGGGGGACGGGAATCAGCCCCAGCATTTT
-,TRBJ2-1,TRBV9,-,CASSATGLAVGEQFF,TGTGCCAGCAGCGCGACAGGGCTAGCGGTAGGTGAGCAGTTCTTC
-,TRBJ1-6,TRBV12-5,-,CAVLATLNSPLHF,TGTGCTGTCCTTGCGACGCTTAATTCACCCCTCCACTTT
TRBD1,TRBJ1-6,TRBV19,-,CASSRQGGNSPLHF,TGTGCCAGTAGTAGACAGGGAGGCAATTCACCCCTCCACTTT
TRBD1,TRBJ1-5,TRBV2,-,CASSPIGQGNNQPQHF,TGTGCCAGCAGTCCGATCGGACAGGGGAACAATCAGCCCCAGCATTTT
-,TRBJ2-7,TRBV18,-,CASSPFGESSYEQYF,TGTGCCAGCTCACCTTTCGGGGAGAGCTCCTACGAGCAGTACTTC
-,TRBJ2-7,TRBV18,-,CASSPQGGDYEQYF,TGTGCCAGCTCACCACAGGGGGGCGACTACGAGCAGTACTTC
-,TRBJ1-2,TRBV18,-,CASSPLSGSNTYGYTF,TGTGCCAGCTCACCCCTCAGTGGGAGTAATACCTATGGCTACACCTTC
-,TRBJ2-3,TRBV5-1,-,CASHIRRGGIDTQYF,TGCGCCAGCCACATACGAAGGGGAGGAATAGATACGCAGTATTTT
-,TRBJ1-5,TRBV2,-,CASSVQESNQPQHF,TGTGCCAGCAGTGTACAGGAGAGCAATCAGCCCCAGCATTTT
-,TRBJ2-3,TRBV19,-,CASSYGLGTSTDTQYF,TGTGCCAGTAGTTATGGTCTGGGGACCTCCACAGATACGCAGTATTTT
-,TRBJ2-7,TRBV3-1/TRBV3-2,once,CASSQTDAAYEQYF,TGTGCCAGCAGTCAAACGGACGCGGCCTACGAGCAGTACTTC
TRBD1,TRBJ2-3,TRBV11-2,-,CASSLQGADTQYF,TGTGCCAGCAGCTTACAGGGGGCAGATACGCAGTATTTT
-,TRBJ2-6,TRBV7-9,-,CASSLVAGTVFSGANVLTF,TGTGCCAGCAGCTTAGTTGCGGGGACAGTTTTCTCTGGGGCCAACGTCCTGACTTTC
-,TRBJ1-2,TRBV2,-,CASSEEKGSGYGYTF,TGTGCCAGCAGTGAGGAGAAGGGAAGTGGCTATGGCTACACCTTC
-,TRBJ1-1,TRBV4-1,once,CASSHSIVEENTEAFF,TGCGCCAGCAGCCATTCGATCGTGGAGGAAAACACTGAAGCTTTCTTT
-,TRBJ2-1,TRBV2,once,CASILDTSFLHYNEQFF,TGTGCCAGCATTCTGGACACCTCCTTCCTACACTACAATGAGCAGTTCTTC
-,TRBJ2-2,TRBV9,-,CASSPWDGELFF,TGTGCCAGCAGTCCCTGGGACGGGGAGCTGTTTTTT
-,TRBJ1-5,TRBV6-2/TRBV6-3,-,CASSYSEFTGPQHF,TGTGCCAGCAGTTACTCGGAGTTCACGGGACCCCAGCATTTT